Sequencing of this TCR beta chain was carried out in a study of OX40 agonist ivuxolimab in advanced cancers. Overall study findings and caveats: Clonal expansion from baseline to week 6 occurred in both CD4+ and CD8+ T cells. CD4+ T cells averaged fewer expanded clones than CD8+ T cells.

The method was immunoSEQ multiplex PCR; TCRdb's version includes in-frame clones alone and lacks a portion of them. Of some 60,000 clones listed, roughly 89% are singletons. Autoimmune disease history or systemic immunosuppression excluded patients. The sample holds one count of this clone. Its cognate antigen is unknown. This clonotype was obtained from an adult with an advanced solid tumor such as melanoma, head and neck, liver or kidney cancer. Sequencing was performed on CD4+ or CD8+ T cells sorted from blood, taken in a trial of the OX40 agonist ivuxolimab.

CDR3 bases: TGTGCCAGTAGGGAGGTGGGCGCCGGAGGTCACACTGAAGCTTTCTTT. Protein: CASREVGAGGHTEAFF. V and J are TRBV19 and TRBJ1-1; no definite D call. This CDR3 is 16 amino acids long. Germline V CDR1 and CDR2: LNHDA, SQIVND (reference sequence). With 6 bases removed from V and 3 bases from J, the gap between germline ends came to 20 bases.